This TCR beta chain came from a study of T cells expressing NK-cell markers. Background on the study: CD3+CD56+NKG2C+, CD3+CD56+NKG2C- and CD3+CD56-NKG2C+ T cells, once sorted, supplied the TCR beta repertoires. Study-level results: The CD3+CD56-NKG2C+ fraction of several donors was also led by these clonotypes.

Reanalyzing the 5' RACE reads, TCRdb keeps one entry per CDR3 protein, without DNA. This sample's table reports about 32,000 distinct CDR3 sequences. CDR3 length: 15 residues. Germline assignment: CDR1 SEHNR and CDR2 FQNEAQ (reference sequence). Of note for this clonotype: As yet, its antigen is unknown.

The sample was blood T cells: a sorted CD56 or NKG2C T cell subset, CD4+ or CD8+ T cells, or bulk PBMC T cells (not recorded which). The sequence was obtained from a woman aged 18 to 75 in good health. The rearrangement joins TRBV7-9 to TRBJ2-3; TCRdb outputs TRBD2, but without DNA this stays unchecked. CDR3 sequence reads: CASSFSGEVTDTQYF.